A single sample is the source of the 15 T cell receptor beta chains below, sequenced in a study of T cell responses to AZD1222 COVID-19 vaccine. Profiled with immunoSEQ multiplex PCR; TCRdb holds only in-frame clones, not every one. Altogether tens of thousands of clones are present, around 89% being singletons, with the ten largest covering roughly 32%. Sequenced here: peripheral blood, sampled on day 0 of AZD1222 vaccination. The receptors shown here come from an adult in good health.

The chain couples TRBV28 to TRBJ2-7, with D possibly being TRBD1 or TRBD2 (7 bases each). V lost 4 bases, J lost 5 bases, and 21 bases lay in between. CDR1 MDHEN and CDR2 SYDVKM come from the germline V gene. This CDR3 has 16 amino acids. The CDR3 reads CASSSPILTGRDEQYF. In nucleotides, the CDR3 is TGTGCCAGCAGTTCCCCGATCCTGACAGGGAGGGACGAGCAGTACTTC.

This clone was seen a few times. J is TRBJ1-5 and V is TRBV5-4; tentatively, D is TRBD1 (5 bases). CDR3 length: 15 amino acids. V was pared by 0 bases and J by 4 bases, with 11 bases between. Germline-derived CDR1 and CDR2 are SGHNT and YYREEE (reference sequence). The CDR3 spells CASSLGREWNQPQHF. CDR3 sequence (DNA): TGTGCCAGCAGCTTGGGCAGGGAGTGGAATCAGCCCCAGCATTTT.

This clone was observed a single time. The chain uses TRBV5-6 and TRBJ2-1; D gene ambiguous. The CDR3 has 11 amino acids. CDR1 is SGHDT and CDR2 is YYEEEE in the germline V gene. Trimming removed 0 bases at V and 5 bases at J, with 0 bases between. The CDR3: CASSLDNEQFF. CDR3 DNA: TGTGCCAGCAGCTTGGACAATGAGCAGTTCTTC.

The V call is TRBV21-1, the J call TRBJ2-5; TRBD1, the D gene given by the table, was not confirmed from the DNA. TRBV21-1 is flagged as a pseudogene. The CDR3 spans 16 residues. CDR3 protein: CASSPPRTGDQETQYF. The CDR3 DNA follows: TGTGCCAGCAGCCCCCCCCGGACAGGGGATCAAGAGACCCAGTACTTC.

This rearrangement joins TRBV7-2 to TRBJ2-7; no clear D. Germline loops: CDR1 SGHTA, CDR2 FQGNSA. Trimming took 5 bases from V and 0 from J, leaving 8 bases between them. The CDR3 extends over 13 amino acids. The CDR3, as DNA: TGTGCCAGCAGCCCCGCCAACTCCTACGAGCAGTACTTC. It codes for CASSPANSYEQYF.

The chain has TRBV4-2 and TRBJ1-5, with D unclear. V lost 5 bases and J lost 0, with 17 bases in between. The CDR3 is made up of 17 amino acids. Germline lookup yields CDR1 LGHNA and CDR2 YNFKEQ. The DNA of the CDR3 is TGTGCCAGCAGCAGCCGAGTCTCGGATTATAGCAATCAGCCCCAGCATTTT. Translated, it gives CASSSRVSDYSNQPQHF.

V is TRBV3-1 (or the pseudogene TRBV3-2) and J is TRBJ2-7; D gene unclear. The germline V and J ends were trimmed by 1 base and 1 base, with 11 bases remaining between them. Germline lookup yields CDR1 LGHDT and CDR2 YNNKEL (reference sequence). This CDR3 is 15 amino acids long. The CDR3 DNA sequence: TGTGCCAGCAGCCAAGGACCTACCCCTTCCTACGAGCAGTACTTC. This gives the protein CASSQGPTPSYEQYF.

This clone was seen a single time. This chain joins TRBV10-3 and TRBJ2-1, with 9 bases that match TRBD2. Germline assignment: CDR1 ENHRY and CDR2 SYGVKD. V was pared by 0 bases and J by 3 bases, with 18 bases of the junction left unmatched. The CDR3 runs to 21 residues. The CDR3 DNA sequence: TGTGCCATCAGTGAGTCTCGTGGCGGGAGGGCAGCCGGGTTTGTCTACAATGAGCAGTTCTTC. Translating gives CAISESRGGRAAGFVYNEQFF.

This chain joins TRBV4-1 and TRBJ2-3; D is unresolved. CDR1 and CDR2 from the germline V gene are MGHRA and YSYEKL. V gave up 4 bases and J gave up 3 bases, with 14 bases separating them. This CDR3 is 15 amino acids long. Here the CDR3 reads CASSPSTGVTDTQYF. The CDR3 coding sequence is TGCGCCAGCAGCCCATCCACCGGAGTGACAGATACGCAGTATTTT.

The chain employs TRBV7-2 and TRBJ2-2; TRBD1 is a possible D gene (5 bases). Trimming cost V 1 base and J 4 bases, with 10 bases left between them. The germline CDR1 and CDR2 sequences are SGHTA and FQGNSA. The CDR3 is 15 amino acids. CDR3 coding DNA: TGTGCCAGCAGCTTAGACCCAGGGATCACCGGGGAGCTGTTTTTT. Translating it yields CASSLDPGITGELFF.

This clone was recorded once. V and J are TRBV11-1 and TRBJ2-1, with 9 positions matching TRBD2. The CDR3 is made up of 16 amino acids. Germline V gene lookup returns CDR1 SGHAT and CDR2 FQDESV (reference sequence). The V segment lost 4 bases and the J segment 3 bases; nucleotides outside the gene matches: 7. The CDR3: CASSSEGGRGYNEQFF. In DNA, the CDR3 is TGTGCCAGCAGCTCCGAGGGCGGGAGGGGCTACAATGAGCAGTTCTTC.

The rearrangement uses TRBV6-6 and TRBJ2-7; D not resolved. Trimming stripped 2 bases from V and 2 bases from J, with 13 bases between. CDR1 and CDR2 from the germline V gene are MNHNY and SVGAGI (reference sequence). The CDR3 covers 15 residues. The CDR3 is CASSYGLVATYEQYF. The CDR3 nucleotides read TGTGCCAGCAGTTACGGTCTAGTGGCTACCTACGAGCAGTACTTC.

This chain connects TRBV29-1 to TRBJ2-1; D unclear. The CDR3 loop spans 15 amino acids. V lost 5 bases to trimming and J lost 5 bases, with 19 bases between them. Germline V gene data show CDR1 as SQVTM and CDR2 as ANQGSEA. CDR3 protein: CSVLYHAGNDNEQFF. CDR3 nucleotides: TGCAGCGTTCTCTATCACGCAGGTAACGACAATGAGCAGTTCTTC.

The chain carries TRBV18 and TRBJ2-5; D possibly corresponds to TRBD1 (5 bases). The germline CDR1 and CDR2 sequences are KGHSH and LQKENI. V was clipped by 3 bases and J by 5 bases, with 13 bases between them. CDR3 size: 14 residues. The CDR3 DNA is TGTGCCAGCTCACCGACAGTAGCTCGGGAGACCCAGTACTTC. Its translation: CASSPTVARETQYF.

The chain recombines TRBV7-9 with TRBJ2-3, with D maybe TRBD2 (6 bases). The CDR3 totals 16 residues. Germline V gene lookup returns CDR1 SEHNR and CDR2 FQNEAQ (reference sequence). The germline V and J ends were trimmed by 5 bases and 2 bases, with 17 bases remaining between them. As DNA, the CDR3 is TGTGCCAGCAGCCGGGGGTCTCTCGATAACACAGATACGCAGTATTTT. It translates to CASSRGSLDNTDTQYF. The entire variable domain, with the rest obtained from reference TRBV7-9 and TRBJ2-3, is as follows: DTGVSQNPRHKITKRGQNVTFRCDPISEHNRLYWYRQTLGQGPEFLTYFQNEAQLEKSRLLSDRFSAERPKGSFSTLEIQRTEQGDSAMYLCASSRGSLDNTDTQYFGPGTRLTVL.